The clone carrying this T cell receptor (beta chain) was detected ten times or more. A single record per CDR3 protein comes from TCRdb applying MiXCR to the RT-PCR reads. The sample includes fewer than 700,000 distinct CDR3 sequences, around 13% of them seen just once. This specimen comes from a study of response to subunit inactivated influenza vaccine. The sample here was PBMCs from blood, taken roughly 45 days after vaccination. This TCR was sampled from a middle-aged man who received an inactivated influenza vaccine.

The DNA of the CDR3 is TGTGCCAGCAGCCTCGGACAGGTGGACACTGAAGCTTTCTTT. It specifies CASSLGQVDTEAFF. V gene TRBV7-9 combines with J gene TRBJ1-1; TRBD1 agrees at 7 bases. CDR1 is SEHNR and CDR2 is FQNEAQ in the germline V gene (reference sequence). This CDR3 has 14 amino acids. J lost 3 bases, V lost 5 bases, and 6 bases had no gene match.